The source of this TCR beta chain is a study of shared clonotypes between healthy human individuals. TCRdb keeps only in-frame clones here, not all; method: immunoSEQ multiplex PCR. Among 2 million to 2.5 million clones listed, over 85% were seen once. With 3 bases clipped from V and 8 bases from J, the junction kept 8 bases outside the gene matches. From germline, CDR1 is MNHNY and CDR2 SVGAGI (reference sequence). The CDR3 is 16 residues long. Material: naive CD4+ T cells from PBMCs. The subset here: CD45RA+ positively selected. This rearrangement joins TRBV6-6 to TRBJ2-2, with 11 bases that match TRBD1. The source of this sequence is a man aged 18 to 29 in good health. Some clones in this sample may be carry-over from other donors' samples. CDR3: CASSYLGQGVTGELFF. DNA of the CDR3: TGTGCCAGCAGTTATCTGGGACAGGGGGTGACTGGGGAGCTGTTTTTT.